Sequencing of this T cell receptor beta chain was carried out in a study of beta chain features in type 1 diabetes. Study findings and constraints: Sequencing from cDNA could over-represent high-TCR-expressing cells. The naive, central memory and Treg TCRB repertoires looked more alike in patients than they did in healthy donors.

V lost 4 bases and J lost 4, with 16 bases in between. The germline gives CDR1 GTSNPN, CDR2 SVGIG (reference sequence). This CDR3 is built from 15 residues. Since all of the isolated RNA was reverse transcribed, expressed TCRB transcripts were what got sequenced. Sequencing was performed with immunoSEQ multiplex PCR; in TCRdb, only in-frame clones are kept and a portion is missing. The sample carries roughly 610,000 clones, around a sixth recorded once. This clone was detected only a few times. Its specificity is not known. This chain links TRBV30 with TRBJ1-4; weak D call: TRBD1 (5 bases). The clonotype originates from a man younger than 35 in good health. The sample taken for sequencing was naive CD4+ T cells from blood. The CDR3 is CAWKTTGQRNEKLFF. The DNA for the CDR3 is TGTGCCTGGAAGACGACGGGGCAGCGTAATGAAAAACTGTTTTTT. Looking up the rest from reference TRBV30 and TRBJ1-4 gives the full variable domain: SQTIHQWPATLVQPVGSPLSLECTVEGTSNPNLYWYRQAAGRGLQLLFYSVGIGQISSEVPQNLSASRPQDRQFILSSKKLLLSDSGFYLCAWKTTGQRNEKLFFGSGTQLSVL.